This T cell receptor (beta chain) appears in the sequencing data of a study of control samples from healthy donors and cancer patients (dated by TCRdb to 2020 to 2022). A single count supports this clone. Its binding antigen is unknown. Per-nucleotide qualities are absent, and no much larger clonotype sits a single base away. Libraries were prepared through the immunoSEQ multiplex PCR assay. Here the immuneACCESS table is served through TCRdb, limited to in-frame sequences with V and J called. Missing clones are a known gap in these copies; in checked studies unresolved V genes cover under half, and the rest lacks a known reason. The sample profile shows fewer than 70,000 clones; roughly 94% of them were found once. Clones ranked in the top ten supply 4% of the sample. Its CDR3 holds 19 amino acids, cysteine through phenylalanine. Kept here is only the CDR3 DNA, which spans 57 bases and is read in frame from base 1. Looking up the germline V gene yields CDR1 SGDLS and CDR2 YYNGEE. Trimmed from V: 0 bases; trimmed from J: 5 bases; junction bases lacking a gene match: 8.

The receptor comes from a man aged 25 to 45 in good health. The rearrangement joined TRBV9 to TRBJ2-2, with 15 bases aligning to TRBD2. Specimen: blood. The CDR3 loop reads CASSVGRTSGGAWTGELFF. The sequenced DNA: TGTGCCAGCAGCGTAGGGCGGACTAGCGGGGGGGCTTGGACCGGGGAGCTGTTTTTT.